The 21 T cell receptor beta chains in this list originate from one sample, sequenced in a study of early T cells in non-severe SARS-CoV-2 infection. TCRdb used MiXCR to reprocess the 5' RACE reads, holding one entry per CDR3 protein. Among roughly 50,000 distinct CDR3 sequences, more than 5.5% were seen once, and the ten largest hold approximately 6.3%. Source: whole blood, taken at baseline. These receptors came from an adult who was a healthcare worker with PCR-confirmed SARS-CoV-2 infection or an uninfected control (not recorded which).

Ten or more counts support this clonotype. The rearrangement joins TRBV2 to TRBJ2-7; 7 bases map to TRBD1. The CDR3 runs to 14 residues. V lost 8 bases to trimming and J lost 0 bases; unmatched junction nucleotides: 7. In germline, CDR1 is SNHLY, CDR2 FYNNEI. The CDR3 nucleotides read TGTGCCAGCCTAGGACAGGCAAGCTCCTACGAGCAGTACTTC. Encoded protein: CASLGQASSYEQYF.

This clonotype was recorded a few times. The chain is built from TRBV6-1 and TRBJ2-1; 10 nucleotides agree with TRBD1. The germline V gene has CDR1 MNHNS and CDR2 SASEGT. The CDR3 consists of 17 residues. V was pared by 0 bases and J by 8 bases, with 10 bases of the junction left unmatched. DNA for the CDR3: TGTGCCAGCAGTGAAGCCTTGGGGGACAGGGGTTACGATGAGCAGTTCTTC. Amino acid sequence: CASSEALGDRGYDEQFF.

The chain joins TRBV11-2 to TRBJ2-3; maybe TRBD2 (6 bases). The germline V and J ends were trimmed by 1 base and 2 bases, with 13 bases remaining between them. From germline, CDR1 is SGHAT and CDR2 FQNNGV. The CDR3 consists of 16 residues. The CDR3 bases are TGTGCCAGCAGCTTAGGGTGGGAGGCCGTCACAGATACGCAGTATTTT. This translates into CASSLGWEAVTDTQYF.

The table lists this clonotype with a few counts. This chain joins TRBV20-1 and TRBJ1-6; D is uncertain. V was pared by 1 base and J by 9 bases, with 10 bases between. Germline V CDR1 and CDR2: DFQATT, SNEGSKA (reference sequence). The CDR3 runs 13 residues. The CDR3 region has the DNA TGCAGTGCTAGAGGGGATAACCCTTCACCCCTCCACTTT. This encodes CSARGDNPSPLHF.

The chain has TRBV6-1 and TRBJ2-7; 7 nucleotides agree with TRBD1. After removal of 7 bases from V and 2 bases from J, the junction contained 5 bases not matched to a gene. The CDR3 runs to 13 residues. Germline-derived CDR1 and CDR2 are MNHNS and SASEGT. As DNA, the CDR3 is TGTGCCAGCAAATGGACAGGAACCTACGAGCAGTACTTC. Amino acids: CASKWTGTYEQYF.

This clonotype was counted a few times. This chain joins TRBV6-2 or TRBV6-3 and TRBJ2-1; tentative D call: TRBD2 (5 bases). The germline V and J ends were trimmed by 4 bases and 7 bases, with 17 bases remaining between them. The CDR3 loop spans 15 amino acids. The V gene's germline CDR1 is MNHEY and CDR2 SVGEGT. CDR3 amino acids: CASSSWTPGINEQFF. CDR3 nucleotide sequence: TGTGCCAGCAGTTCCTGGACTCCCGGGATAAATGAGCAGTTCTTC.

This rearrangement joins TRBV10-3 to TRBJ2-1; perhaps TRBD2 as D (6 bases). CDR1 and CDR2 (germline): ENHRY, SYGVKD. This CDR3 spans 15 amino acids. Trimming removed 4 bases from V and 0 bases from J, with 10 bases in between. CDR3 nucleotide sequence: TGTGCCATCAGTGTAAGCGGGTTCTCCTACAATGAGCAGTTCTTC. It translates to CAISVSGFSYNEQFF.

This clonotype appeared a few times. This rearrangement joins TRBV5-5 to TRBJ1-1, with 7 positions matching TRBD1. There are 12 residues in the CDR3. Losses at the gene ends were 4 bases for V and 11 bases for J; bases not matched to a gene: 8. In germline, CDR1 is SGHKS, CDR2 YYEKEE (reference sequence). DNA for the CDR3: TGTGCCAGCAGCCCTACAGGGGCTGGGGCTTTCTTT. Amino acid sequence: CASSPTGAGAFF.

This clonotype was picked up many times. This chain uses TRBV7-9 with TRBJ2-4; TRBD2 might be the D (7 bases). Looked up from germline, CDR1 is SEHNR and CDR2 is FQNEAQ (reference sequence). Trimming shortened V by 5 bases and J by 6 bases, and 20 bases separated the two germline ends. The CDR3 runs 16 residues. For the CDR3, the DNA is TGTGCCAGCAGCCCAGGGGCGCGGGGGCTGGGAAACATTCAGTACTTC. This translates into CASSPGARGLGNIQYF.

This clonotype was observed at least ten times. In DNA, the CDR3 is TGCGCCAGCAGCGTTGGGGTGTTGGGGAACGAGCAGTACTTC. Translated, it gives CASSVGVLGNEQYF. The chain uses TRBV5-1 and TRBJ2-7; no clear D. Germline V lookup: CDR1 SGHRS, CDR2 YFSETQ. Between the trimmed V and J ends, which lost 4 bases and 5 bases, there was a span of 16 bases. The CDR3 spans 14 residues. Based on the CDR3 plus reference TRBV5-1 and TRBJ2-7, the full variable domain is KAGVTQTPRYLIKTRGQQVTLSCSPISGHRSVSWYQQTPGQGLQFLFEYFSETQRNKGNFPGRFSGRQFSNSRSEMNVSTLELGDSALYLCASSVGVLGNEQYFGPGTRLTVT.

The V call is TRBV6-2 or TRBV6-3, the J call TRBJ2-7, with 8 bases matching TRBD2. CDR1 and CDR2 from the germline V gene are MNHEY and SVGEGT. The ends lost 5 bases at V and 3 bases at J; junction bases unmatched: 9. The CDR3 sequence is 15 residues long. In DNA form, the CDR3 reads TGTGCCAGCAGTCCCCCGGGAGGGCTCGGCTACGAGCAGTACTTC. Protein product: CASSPPGGLGYEQYF.

This clonotype has at least ten counts. CDR3 sequence: CASSPPVALSGSGGTDTQYF. CDR3 sequence (DNA): TGTGCCAGCAGCCCCCCCGTGGCCCTTAGCGGAAGCGGGGGCACAGATACGCAGTATTTT. The chain carries TRBV28 and TRBJ2-3; 7 nucleotides match TRBD2. With V trimmed by 6 bases and J by 1 base, 22 bases remained unmatched. This CDR3 spans 20 amino acids. CDR1 MDHEN and CDR2 SYDVKM come from the germline V gene.

This clonotype showed up just a few times. The chain combines TRBV12-3 or TRBV12-4 with TRBJ1-5, with D possibly matching TRBD1 (6 bases). This CDR3 region has 16 residues. V lost 3 bases to trimming and J lost 1 base, with 13 bases between them. The DNA of the CDR3 is TGTGCCAGCAGTTTGGCCCGGGGGCCCAGCAATCAGCCCCAGCATTTT. It translates to CASSLARGPSNQPQHF.

A few counts support this clonotype. The rearrangement links TRBV5-1 to TRBJ2-1; D may be TRBD1 or TRBD2 (6 bases each). V dropped 1 base and J dropped 8 bases, with 10 bases sitting between them. CDR1 and CDR2 from the germline V gene are SGHRS and YFSETQ. The CDR3 covers 13 residues. The CDR3 here is CASSLIRGDEQFF. CDR3 bases: TGCGCCAGCAGCTTGATAAGGGGGGATGAGCAGTTCTTC. Complete variable domain (other parts from reference TRBV5-1 and TRBJ2-1): KAGVTQTPRYLIKTRGQQVTLSCSPISGHRSVSWYQQTPGQGLQFLFEYFSETQRNKGNFPGRFSGRQFSNSRSEMNVSTLELGDSALYLCASSLIRGDEQFFGPGTRLTVL.

This clonotype came up many times. The chain couples TRBV12-3 or TRBV12-4 to TRBJ1-5, with D maybe TRBD1 (6 bases). The CDR3 is 14 residues long. V lost 5 bases and J 7 bases, leaving 15 bases between the germline ends. The CDR3 DNA sequence: TGTGCCAGCAGTCCACAGGGAGCGGGCCAGCCCCAGCATTTT. It codes for CASSPQGAGQPQHF.

This clonotype was seen at least ten times. The DNA is omitted, as the CDR3 cannot be located on it reliably, and the CDR3 follows TCRdb's listing. This chain uses TRBV20-1 with TRBJ1-5; the D call in the table, TRBD1, was not verified against the DNA. A total of 17 residues make up the CDR3, ends included. The germline V gene has CDR1 DFQATT and CDR2 SNEGSKA (reference sequence). The CDR3: CSARVSGQGISNQPQHF.

There are many counts of this clonotype. This chain joins TRBV29-1 and TRBJ2-3; no reliable D call. The CDR3 loop spans 11 amino acids. CDR1 and CDR2 (germline): SQVTM, ANQGSEA. V lost 7 bases and J lost 4, with 9 bases in between. Written as DNA, the CDR3 is TGCAGCGCTCGTTCCGCAGATACGCAGTATTTT. Translating it yields CSARSADTQYF.

This clonotype has a handful of counts. V is TRBV9 and J is TRBJ2-2; no clear D. CDR3 length: 15 residues. The germline CDR1 and CDR2 sequences are SGDLS and YYNGEE. Trimming removed 1 base from V and 3 bases from J, with 10 bases in between. The CDR3 protein is CASSVYGGYTGELFF. In nucleotides, the CDR3 is TGTGCCAGCAGCGTATATGGCGGTTACACCGGGGAGCTGTTTTTT. The full variable domain, in which reference TRBV9 and TRBJ2-2 provide the parts outside the CDR3, is DSGVTQTPKHLITATGQRVTLRCSPRSGDLSVYWYQQSLDQGLQFLIQYYNGEERAKGNILERFSAQQFPDLHSELNLSSLELGDSALYFCASSVYGGYTGELFFGEGSRLTVL.

This clonotype was counted only a few times. The rearrangement joins TRBV6-2 or TRBV6-3 to TRBJ2-7, with D uncertain. V dropped 0 bases and J dropped 0 bases, with 6 bases sitting between them. The CDR3 extends over 14 amino acids. The germline gives CDR1 MNHEY, CDR2 SVGEGT. This CDR3 reads CASSYSGSSYEQYF. In DNA, the CDR3 is TGTGCCAGCAGTTACTCCGGGTCCTCCTACGAGCAGTACTTC.

J is TRBJ2-1 and V is TRBV13; D remains unclear. The CDR3 runs 16 residues. Trimming left V 2 bases short and J 9 bases short, with 20 bases between. CDR1 is PRHDT and CDR2 is FYEKMQ in the germline V gene (reference sequence). The CDR3 protein is CASSLRKQSVSGEQFF. The CDR3 coding sequence is TGTGCCAGCAGCTTACGAAAGCAATCCGTAAGTGGTGAGCAGTTCTTC.

This clonotype was observed at least ten times. This rearrangement joins TRBV5-1 to TRBJ2-1; the D gene is possibly TRBD1 (5 bases). CDR1 and CDR2 from the germline V gene are SGHRS and YFSETQ. The ends were cut back, 4 bases at V and 8 bases at J, with 10 bases in the middle. The CDR3 contains 12 residues. The DNA of the CDR3 is TGCGCCAGCAGCGACAGCACGGATGAGCAGTTCTTC. It translates to CASSDSTDEQFF.